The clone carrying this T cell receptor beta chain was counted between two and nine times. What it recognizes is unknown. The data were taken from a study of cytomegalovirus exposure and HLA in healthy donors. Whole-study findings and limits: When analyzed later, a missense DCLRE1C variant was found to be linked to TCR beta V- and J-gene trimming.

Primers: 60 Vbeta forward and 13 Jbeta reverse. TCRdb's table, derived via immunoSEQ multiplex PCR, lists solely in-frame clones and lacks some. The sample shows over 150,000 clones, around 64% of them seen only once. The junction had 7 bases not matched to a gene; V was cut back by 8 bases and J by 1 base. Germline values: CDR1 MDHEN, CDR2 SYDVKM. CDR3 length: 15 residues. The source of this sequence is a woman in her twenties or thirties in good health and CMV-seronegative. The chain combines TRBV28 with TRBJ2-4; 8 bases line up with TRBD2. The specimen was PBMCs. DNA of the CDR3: TGTGCCAGCGAAGCGGGAGCATCGGCCAAAAACATTCAGTACTTC. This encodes CASEAGASAKNIQYF.